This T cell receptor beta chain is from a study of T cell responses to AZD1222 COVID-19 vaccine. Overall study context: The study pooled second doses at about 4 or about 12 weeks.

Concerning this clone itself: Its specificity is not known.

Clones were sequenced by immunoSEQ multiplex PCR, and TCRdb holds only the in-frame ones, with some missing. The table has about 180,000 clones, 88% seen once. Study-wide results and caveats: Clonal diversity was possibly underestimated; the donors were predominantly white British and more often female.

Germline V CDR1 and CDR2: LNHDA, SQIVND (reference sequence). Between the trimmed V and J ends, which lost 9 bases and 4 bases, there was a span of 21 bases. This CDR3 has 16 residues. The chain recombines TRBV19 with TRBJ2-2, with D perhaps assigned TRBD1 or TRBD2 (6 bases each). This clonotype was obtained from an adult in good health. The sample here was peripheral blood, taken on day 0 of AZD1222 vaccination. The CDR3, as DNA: TGTGCCAGCCGCCTCATCAGGGGAGGAGGCACCGGGGAGCTGTTTTTT. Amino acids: CASRLIRGGGTGELFF.